This T cell receptor (beta chain) was retrieved from a study of T cell changes during pregnancy in multiple sclerosis. Data came from immunoSEQ multiplex PCR; TCRdb stores just in-frame clones and leaves some out. The table records under 65,000 clones, roughly 94% of them present only once. The CDR3 extends over 15 amino acids. CDR1 is MNHNS, CDR2 SASEGT, per germline. V was trimmed by 5 bases and J by 1 base, leaving 13 bases between them. The chain couples TRBV6-1 to TRBJ2-3; no clear D gene. This receptor was identified in a female donor with multiple sclerosis, enrolled in a pregnancy study. The source was CD8+ T cells from peripheral blood mononuclear cells, collected after pregnancy. The CDR3 protein is CASSFITPGTDTQYF. The CDR3 coding sequence is TGTGCCAGCAGTTTCATCACACCAGGCACAGATACGCAGTATTTT.